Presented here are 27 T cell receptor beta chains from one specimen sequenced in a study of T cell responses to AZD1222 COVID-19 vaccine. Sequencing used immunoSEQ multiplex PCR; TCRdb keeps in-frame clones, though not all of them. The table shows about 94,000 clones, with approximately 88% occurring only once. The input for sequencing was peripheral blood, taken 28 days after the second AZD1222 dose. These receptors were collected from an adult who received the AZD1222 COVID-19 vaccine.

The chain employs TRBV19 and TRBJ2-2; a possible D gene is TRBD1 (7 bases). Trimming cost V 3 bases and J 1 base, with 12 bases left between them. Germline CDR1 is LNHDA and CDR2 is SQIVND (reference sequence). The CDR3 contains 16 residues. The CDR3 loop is CASSIRQGGNTGELFF. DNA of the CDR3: TGTGCCAGTAGTATTCGACAGGGAGGGAACACCGGGGAGCTGTTTTTT. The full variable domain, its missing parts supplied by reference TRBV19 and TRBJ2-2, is DGGITQSPKYLFRKEGQNVTLSCEQNLNHDAMYWYRQDPGQGLRLIYYSQIVNDFQKGDIAEGYSVSREKKESFPLTVTSAQKNPTAFYLCASSIRQGGNTGELFFGEGSRLTVL.

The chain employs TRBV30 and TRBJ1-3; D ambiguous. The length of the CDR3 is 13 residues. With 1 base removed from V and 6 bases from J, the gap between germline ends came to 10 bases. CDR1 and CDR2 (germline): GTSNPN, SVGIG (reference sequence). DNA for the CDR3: TGTGCCTGGAGTGCCGATGACGTAAACACCATATATTTT. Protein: CAWSADDVNTIYF.

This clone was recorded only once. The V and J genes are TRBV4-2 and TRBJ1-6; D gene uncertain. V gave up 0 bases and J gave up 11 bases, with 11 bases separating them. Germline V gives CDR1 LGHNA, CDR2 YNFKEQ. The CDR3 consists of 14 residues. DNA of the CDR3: TGTGCCAGCAGCCAAGAACGACGGGGTGCACCCCTCCACTTT. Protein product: CASSQERRGAPLHF.

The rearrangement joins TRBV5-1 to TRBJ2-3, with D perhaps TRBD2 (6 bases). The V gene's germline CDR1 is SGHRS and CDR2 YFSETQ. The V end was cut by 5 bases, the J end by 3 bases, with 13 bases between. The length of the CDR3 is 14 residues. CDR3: CASSMEGLTDTQYF. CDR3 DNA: TGCGCCAGCAGTATGGAGGGCCTGACAGATACGCAGTATTTT.

CDR3 nucleotide sequence: TGCAGTGCCAGTAATAGGAGGGTAGGGTTGGAAGCTTTCTTT. Amino acid sequence: CSASNRRVGLEAFF. The chain joins TRBV20-1 to TRBJ1-1; D is ambiguous. The germline V gene has CDR1 DFQATT and CDR2 SNEGSKA (reference sequence). Trimming left V 6 bases short and J 8 bases short, with 22 bases between. This CDR3 has 14 amino acids.

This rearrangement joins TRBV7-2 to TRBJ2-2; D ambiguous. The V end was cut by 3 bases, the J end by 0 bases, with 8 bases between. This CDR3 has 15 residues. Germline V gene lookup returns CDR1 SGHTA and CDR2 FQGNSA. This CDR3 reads CASSLGTSNTGELFF. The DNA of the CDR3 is TGTGCCAGCAGCTTGGGCACATCGAACACCGGGGAGCTGTTTTTT.

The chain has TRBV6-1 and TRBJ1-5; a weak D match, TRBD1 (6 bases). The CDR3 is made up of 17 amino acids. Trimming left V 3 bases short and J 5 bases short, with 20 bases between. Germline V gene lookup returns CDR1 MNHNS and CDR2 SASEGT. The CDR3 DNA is TGTGCCAGCAGTGACCTTGGGACACCCCTGGACCATCAGCCCCAGCATTTT. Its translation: CASSDLGTPLDHQPQHF.

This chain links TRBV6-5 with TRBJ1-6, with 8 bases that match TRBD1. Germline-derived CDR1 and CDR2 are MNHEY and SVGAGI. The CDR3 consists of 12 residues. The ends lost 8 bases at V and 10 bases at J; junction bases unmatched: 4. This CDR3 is CASGTGGSPLHF. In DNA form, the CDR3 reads TGTGCCAGCGGAACAGGGGGGTCACCCCTCCACTTT.

Written as DNA, the CDR3 is TGTGCCAGCAGCCGCTTAGGGACAGCACAAGAGACCCAGTACTTC. Its translation is CASSRLGTAQETQYF. The V call is TRBV7-9, the J call TRBJ2-5, with TRBD1 matching 7 bases. Losses at the gene ends were 5 bases for V and 2 bases for J; bases not matched to a gene: 8. The CDR3 runs to 15 residues. CDR1 SEHNR and CDR2 FQNEAQ come from the germline V gene (reference sequence).

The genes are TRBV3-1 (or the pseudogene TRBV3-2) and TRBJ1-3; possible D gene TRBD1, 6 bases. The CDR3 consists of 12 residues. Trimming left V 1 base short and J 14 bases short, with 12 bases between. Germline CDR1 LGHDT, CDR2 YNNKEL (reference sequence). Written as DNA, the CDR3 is TGTGCCAGCAGCCAAGTTCGGGGGCGGTTATATTTT. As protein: CASSQVRGRLYF.

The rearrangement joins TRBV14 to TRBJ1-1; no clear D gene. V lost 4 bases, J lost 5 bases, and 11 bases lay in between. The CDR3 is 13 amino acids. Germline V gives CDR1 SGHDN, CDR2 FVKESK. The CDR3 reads CASSPDPRTEAFF. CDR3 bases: TGTGCCAGCAGCCCCGATCCCCGGACTGAAGCTTTCTTT.

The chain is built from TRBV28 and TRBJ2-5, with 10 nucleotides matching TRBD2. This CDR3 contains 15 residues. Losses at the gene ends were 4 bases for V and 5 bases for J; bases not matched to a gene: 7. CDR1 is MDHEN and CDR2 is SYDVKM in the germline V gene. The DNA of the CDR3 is TGTGCCAGCAGTTCCCCTAGCGGGGGACAGGAGACCCAGTACTTC. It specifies CASSSPSGGQETQYF.

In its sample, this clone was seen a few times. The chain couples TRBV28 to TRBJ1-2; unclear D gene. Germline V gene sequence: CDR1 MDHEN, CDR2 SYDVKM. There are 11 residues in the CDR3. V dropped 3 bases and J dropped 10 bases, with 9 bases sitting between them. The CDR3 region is CASSFSQDYTF. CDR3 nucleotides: TGTGCCAGCAGTTTTAGCCAGGACTACACCTTC.

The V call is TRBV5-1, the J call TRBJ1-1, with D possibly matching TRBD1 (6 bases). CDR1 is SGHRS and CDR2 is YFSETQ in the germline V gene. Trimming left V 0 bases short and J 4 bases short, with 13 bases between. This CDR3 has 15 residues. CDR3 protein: CASSLDGGPVTEAFF. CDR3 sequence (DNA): TGCGCCAGCAGCTTGGATGGGGGGCCGGTCACTGAAGCTTTCTTT.

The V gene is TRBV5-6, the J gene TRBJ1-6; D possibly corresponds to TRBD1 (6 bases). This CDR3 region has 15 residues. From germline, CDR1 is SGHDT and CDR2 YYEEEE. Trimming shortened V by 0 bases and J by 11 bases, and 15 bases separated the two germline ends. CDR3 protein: CASSLERGTLTPLHF. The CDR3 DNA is TGTGCCAGCAGCTTGGAAAGGGGGACCCTCACACCCCTCCACTTT. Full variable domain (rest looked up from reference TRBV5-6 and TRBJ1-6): DAGVTQSPTHLIKTRGQQVTLRCSPKSGHDTVSWYQQALGQGPQFIFQYYEEEERQRGNFPDRFSGHQFPNYSSELNVNALLLGDSALYLCASSLERGTLTPLHFGNGTRLTVT.

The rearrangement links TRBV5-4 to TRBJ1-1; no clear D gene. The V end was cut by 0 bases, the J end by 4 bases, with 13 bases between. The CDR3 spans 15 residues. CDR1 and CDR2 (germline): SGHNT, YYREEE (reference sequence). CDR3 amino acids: CASSLAMGAATEAFF. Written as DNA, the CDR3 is TGTGCCAGCAGCTTGGCGATGGGCGCGGCCACTGAAGCTTTCTTT.

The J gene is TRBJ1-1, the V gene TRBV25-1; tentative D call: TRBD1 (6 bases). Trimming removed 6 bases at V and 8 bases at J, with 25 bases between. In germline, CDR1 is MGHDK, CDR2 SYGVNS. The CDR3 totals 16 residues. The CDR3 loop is CASSGHRGTKRPEAFF. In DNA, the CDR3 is TGTGCCAGCAGCGGCCACCGTGGGACAAAAAGACCCGAAGCTTTCTTT.

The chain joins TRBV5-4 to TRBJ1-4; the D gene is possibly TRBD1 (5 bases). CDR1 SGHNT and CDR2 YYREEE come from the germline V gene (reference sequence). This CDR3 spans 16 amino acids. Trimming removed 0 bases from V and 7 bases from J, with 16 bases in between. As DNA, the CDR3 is TGTGCCAGCAGCTTGGTGGCAGGGTATTCGAGTGAAAAACTGTTTTTT. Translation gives CASSLVAGYSSEKLFF. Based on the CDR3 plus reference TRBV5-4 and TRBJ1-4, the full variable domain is ETGVTQSPTHLIKTRGQQVTLRCSSQSGHNTVSWYQQALGQGPQFIFQYYREEENGRGNFPPRFSGLQFPNYSSELNVNALELDDSALYLCASSLVAGYSSEKLFFGSGTQLSVL.

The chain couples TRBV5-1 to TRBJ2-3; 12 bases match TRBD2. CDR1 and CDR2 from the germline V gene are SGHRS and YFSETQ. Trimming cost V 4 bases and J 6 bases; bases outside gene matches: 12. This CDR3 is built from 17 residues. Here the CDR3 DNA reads TGCGCCAGCAGCCCATGGACTAGCGGGAAGCCTGGGGATACGCAGTATTTT. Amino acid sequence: CASSPWTSGKPGDTQYF.

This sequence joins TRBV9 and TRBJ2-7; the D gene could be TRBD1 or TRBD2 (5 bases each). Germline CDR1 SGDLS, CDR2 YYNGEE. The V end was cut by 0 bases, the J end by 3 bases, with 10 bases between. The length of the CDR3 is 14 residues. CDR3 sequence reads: CASSVGGINYEQYF. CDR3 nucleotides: TGTGCCAGCAGCGTAGGGGGGATCAACTACGAGCAGTACTTC.

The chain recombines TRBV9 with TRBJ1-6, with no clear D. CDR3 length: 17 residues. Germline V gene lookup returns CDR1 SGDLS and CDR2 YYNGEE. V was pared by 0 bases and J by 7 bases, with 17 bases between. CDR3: CASSVGARDIDNSPLHF. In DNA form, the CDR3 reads TGTGCCAGCAGCGTAGGGGCCCGGGATATAGACAATTCACCCCTCCACTTT.

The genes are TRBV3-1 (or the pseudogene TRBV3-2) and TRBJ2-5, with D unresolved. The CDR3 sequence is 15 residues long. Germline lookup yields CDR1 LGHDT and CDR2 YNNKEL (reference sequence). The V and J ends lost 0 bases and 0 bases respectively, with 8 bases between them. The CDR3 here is CASSQDTSYQETQYF. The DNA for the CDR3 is TGTGCCAGCAGCCAAGATACCAGTTACCAAGAGACCCAGTACTTC.

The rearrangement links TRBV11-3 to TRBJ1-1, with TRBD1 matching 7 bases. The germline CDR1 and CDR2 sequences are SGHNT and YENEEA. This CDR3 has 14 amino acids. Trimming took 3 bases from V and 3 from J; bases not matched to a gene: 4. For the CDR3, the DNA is TGTGCCAGCAGCTTCGGCAGGGGGGACACTGAAGCTTTCTTT. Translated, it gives CASSFGRGDTEAFF.

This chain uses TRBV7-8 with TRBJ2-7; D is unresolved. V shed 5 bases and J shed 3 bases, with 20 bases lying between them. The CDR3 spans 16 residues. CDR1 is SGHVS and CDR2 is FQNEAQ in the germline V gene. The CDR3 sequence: CASSQHRAGHRYEQYF. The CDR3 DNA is TGTGCCAGCAGCCAACATCGGGCCGGTCACCGCTACGAGCAGTACTTC. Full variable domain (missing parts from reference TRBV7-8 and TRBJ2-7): GAGVSQSPRYKVAKRGQDVALRCDPISGHVSLFWYQQALGQGPEFLTYFQNEAQLDKSGLPSDRFFAERPEGSVSTLKIQRTQQEDSAVYLCASSQHRAGHRYEQYFGPGTRLTVT.

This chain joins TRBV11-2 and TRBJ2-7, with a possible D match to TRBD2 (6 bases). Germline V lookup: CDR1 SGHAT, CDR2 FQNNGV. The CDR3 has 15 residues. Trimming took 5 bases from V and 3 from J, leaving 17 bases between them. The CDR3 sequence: CASSVSPGENYEQYF. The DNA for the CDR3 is TGTGCCAGCAGCGTCTCCCCGGGAGAAAACTACGAGCAGTACTTC.

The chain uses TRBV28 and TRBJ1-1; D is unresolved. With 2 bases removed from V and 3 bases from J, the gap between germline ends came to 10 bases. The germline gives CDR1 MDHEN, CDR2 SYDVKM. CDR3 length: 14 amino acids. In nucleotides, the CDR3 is TGTGCCAGCAGTTTAGTCAGGAGGCACACTGAAGCTTTCTTT. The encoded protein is CASSLVRRHTEAFF.

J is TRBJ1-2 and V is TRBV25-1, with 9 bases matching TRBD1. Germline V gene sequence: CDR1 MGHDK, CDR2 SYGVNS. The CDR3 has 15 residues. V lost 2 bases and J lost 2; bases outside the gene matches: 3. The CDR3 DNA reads TGTGCCAGCAGTGAAGTGGACAGGGGAAACTATGGCTACACCTTC. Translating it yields CASSEVDRGNYGYTF.